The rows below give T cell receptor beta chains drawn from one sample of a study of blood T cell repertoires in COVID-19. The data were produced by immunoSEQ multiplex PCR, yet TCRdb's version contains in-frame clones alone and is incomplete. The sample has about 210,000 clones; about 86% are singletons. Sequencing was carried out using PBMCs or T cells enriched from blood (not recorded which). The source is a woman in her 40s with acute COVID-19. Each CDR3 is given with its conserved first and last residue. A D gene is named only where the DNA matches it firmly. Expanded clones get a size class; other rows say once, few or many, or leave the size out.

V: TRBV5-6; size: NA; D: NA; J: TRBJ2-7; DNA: TGTGCCAGCAAACGGACCGTGGGGAGTACCTACGAGCAGTACTTC; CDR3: CASKRTVGSTYEQYF
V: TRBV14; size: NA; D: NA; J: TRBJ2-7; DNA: TGTGCCAGCAGCCCCAGAAGGCAGGGGAGCTACGAGCAGTACTTC; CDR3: CASSPRRQGSYEQYF
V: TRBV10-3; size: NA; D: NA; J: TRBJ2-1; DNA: TGTGCCATCAGTGAGACGACTAGTCGGGGCGCTGAGCAGTTCTTC; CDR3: CAISETTSRGAEQFF
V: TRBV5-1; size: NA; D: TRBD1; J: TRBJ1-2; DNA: TGCGCCAGCAGCTTCACAGGGGCCACCGGATATGGCTACACCTTC; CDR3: CASSFTGATGYGYTF
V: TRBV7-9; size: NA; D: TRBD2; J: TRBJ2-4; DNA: TGTGCCAGCAGCTTGGGGGAGGGCAACAAAAACATTCAGTACTTC; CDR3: CASSLGEGNKNIQYF
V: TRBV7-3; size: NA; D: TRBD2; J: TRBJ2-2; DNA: TGTGCCAGCAGCTTCGGGGGGATCGCCGGGGAGCTGTTTTTT; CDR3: CASSFGGIAGELFF
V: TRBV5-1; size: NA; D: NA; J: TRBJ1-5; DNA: TGCGCCAGCAGCTTGGGCGGGGGCCTTCGTCAGCCCCAGCATTTT; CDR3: CASSLGGGLRQPQHF
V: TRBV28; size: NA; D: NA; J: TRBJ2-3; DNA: TGTGCCAGCAGTTTATTAGAGCCGCAACGGGGAGATACGCAGTATTTT; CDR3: CASSLLEPQRGDTQYF
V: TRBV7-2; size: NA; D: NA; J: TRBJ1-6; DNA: TGTGCCAGCAGCCAGGCAGACTATAATTCACCCCTCCACTTT; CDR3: CASSQADYNSPLHF
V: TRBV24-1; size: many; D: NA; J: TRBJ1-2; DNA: TGTGCCACCAGTGATTTCACTGGCTATGGCTACACCTTC; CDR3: CATSDFTGYGYTF
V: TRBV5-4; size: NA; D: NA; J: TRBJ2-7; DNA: TGTGCCAGCAGCTTGGAACAGGGATACGAGCAGTACTTC; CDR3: CASSLEQGYEQYF
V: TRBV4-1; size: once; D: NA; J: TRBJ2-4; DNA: TGCGCCAGCAGCCAACCCCAGGGCCACCCTTACTTC; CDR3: CASSQPQGHPYF
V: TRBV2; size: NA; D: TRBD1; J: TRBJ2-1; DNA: TGTGCCAGCAGTGGCGCCAACAGGGGCCGCTCCTACAATGAGCAGTTCTTC; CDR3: CASSGANRGRSYNEQFF